This entry is about one TCR beta chain. This specimen comes from a study of blood T cell repertoires in COVID-19. Method: immunoSEQ multiplex PCR; TCRdb's copy keeps in-frame clones and lacks some. The sample shows hundreds of thousands of clones, roughly nine tenths of them seen only once. CDR1 LGHDT and CDR2 YNNKEL come from the germline V gene (reference sequence). Trimming took 0 bases from V and 4 from J; bases not matched to a gene: 7. The CDR3 is 16 residues long. The chain joins TRBV3-1 (or the pseudogene TRBV3-2) to TRBJ2-7, with 9 bases lining up with TRBD2. The sequence was obtained from a woman aged 35 to 49 who had recovered from COVID-19. Material: PBMCs or T cells enriched from blood (not recorded which). CDR3: CASSQDISGSFYEQYF. The CDR3 DNA is TGTGCCAGCAGCCAAGATATTAGCGGGAGCTTTTACGAGCAGTACTTC.